One and the same sample provided the 6 T cell receptor beta chains below, sequenced in a study of blood T cell repertoires in COVID-19. Some clones are missing from TCRdb's copy, which holds only in-frame ones; the method was immunoSEQ multiplex PCR. The top ten clones hold approximately 7.6% of a sample with under 200,000 clones, 75% to 85% of them seen once. Sequenced: peripheral blood. The receptor set was obtained from a woman aged 55-70 years with COVID-19, enrolled during active disease.

This clone was observed a handful of times. The rearrangement links TRBV6-1 to TRBJ1-6, with D unclear. Deletions cut 4 bases from V and 0 bases from J, with 10 bases between. The CDR3 has 16 amino acids. Germline V gene lookup returns CDR1 MNHNS and CDR2 SASEGT. CDR3 sequence: CASSGTVISYNSPLHF. CDR3 in DNA: TGTGCCAGCAGTGGGACTGTCATCTCCTATAATTCACCCCTCCACTTT.

The chain recombines TRBV19 with TRBJ1-1, with a weak D call TRBD1 (5 bases). Trimming removed 3 bases from V and 6 bases from J, with 11 bases in between. Germline V gene data show CDR1 as LNHDA and CDR2 as SQIVND (reference sequence). The CDR3 covers 13 residues. CDR3 sequence reads: CASSMRGQAEAFF. Written as DNA, the CDR3 is TGTGCCAGTAGTATGCGGGGCCAAGCTGAAGCTTTCTTT.

The V call is TRBV18, the J call TRBJ2-1; D is unclear. V lost 2 bases to trimming and J lost 4 bases, with 12 bases between them. The CDR3 has 15 residues. Germline V gene data show CDR1 as KGHSH and CDR2 as LQKENI. The CDR3 nucleotides read TGTGCCAGCTCACCAGGTGGAGCTGGGTACAATGAGCAGTTCTTC. It codes for CASSPGGAGYNEQFF. The full variable domain, rest sourced from reference TRBV18 and TRBJ2-1, is NAGVMQNPRHLVRRRGQEARLRCSPMKGHSHVYWYRQLPEEGLKFMVYLQKENIIDESGMPKERFSAEFPKEGPSILRIQQVVRGDSAAYFCASSPGGAGYNEQFFGPGTRLTVL.

The J gene is TRBJ2-1, the V gene TRBV7-2; 12 positions match TRBD2. With 3 bases clipped from V and 7 bases from J, the junction kept 4 bases outside the gene matches. The CDR3 is 15 amino acids. Per the germline V gene, CDR1 is SGHTA and CDR2 is FQGNSA. Here the CDR3 DNA reads TGTGCCAGCAGCTTTACCGGGACTAGCGGGAATGAGCAGTTCTTC. Its protein is CASSFTGTSGNEQFF.

The chain employs TRBV6-5 and TRBJ2-7; the match to TRBD1 covers 10 bases. The CDR3 is made up of 15 amino acids. Germline V gene data show CDR1 as MNHEY and CDR2 as SVGAGI. With 5 bases clipped from V and 1 base from J, the junction kept 5 bases outside the gene matches. Here the CDR3 DNA reads TGTGCCAGCAGTCCGGACAGGGGGAGATCCTACGAGCAGTACGTC. Translated: CASSPDRGRSYEQYV.

The CDR3 loop reads CATSRDRAPSGNTIYF. The CDR3 nucleotides are TGTGCCACCAGCAGAGACAGGGCCCCGTCTGGAAACACCATATATTTT. The chain joins TRBV15 to TRBJ1-3, with D perhaps matching TRBD1 (5 bases). This CDR3 has 16 amino acids. Trimming took off 0 bases at V and 1 base at J, with 10 bases between the two ends. CDR1 and CDR2 from the germline V gene are LNHNV and YYDKDF (reference sequence). The complete variable domain, with remaining parts taken from reference TRBV15 and TRBJ1-3, reads DAMVIQNPRYQVTQFGKPVTLSCSQTLNHNVMYWYQQKSSQAPKLLFHYYDKDFNNEADTPDNFQSRRPNTSFCFLDIRSPGLGDTAMYLCATSRDRAPSGNTIYFGEGSWLTVV.